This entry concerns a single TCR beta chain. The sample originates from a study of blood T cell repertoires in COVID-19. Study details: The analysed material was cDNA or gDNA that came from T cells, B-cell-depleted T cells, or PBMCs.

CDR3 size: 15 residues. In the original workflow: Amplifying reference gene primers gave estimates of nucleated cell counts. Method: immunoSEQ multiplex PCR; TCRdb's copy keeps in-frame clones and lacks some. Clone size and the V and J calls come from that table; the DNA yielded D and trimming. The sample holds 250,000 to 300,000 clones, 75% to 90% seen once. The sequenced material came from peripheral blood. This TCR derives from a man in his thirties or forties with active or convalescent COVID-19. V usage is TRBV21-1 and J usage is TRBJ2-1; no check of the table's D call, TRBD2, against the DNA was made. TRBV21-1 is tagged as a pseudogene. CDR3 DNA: TGTGCCAGCAGCCCCCGGCGGCGCTCCTACAATGAGCAGTTCTTC. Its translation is CASSPRRRSYNEQFF.